This record looks at one T cell receptor (beta chain) sequence and its context. Its antigen is undetermined. Pre-surgery treatment included at least one anti-epileptic drug. The data are from a study of brain T cells in children with intractable seizures. General study results and limits: Absence of clones before surgery may stem from lower sequencing depth.

Profiling relied on immunoSEQ multiplex PCR, and the TCRdb table lists in-frame clones only, not all of them. The table shows tens of thousands of clones, with roughly 94% occurring only once. V shed 5 bases and J shed 4 bases, with 14 bases lying between them. Per the germline V gene, CDR1 is LNHDA and CDR2 is SQIVND (reference sequence). This CDR3 region has 14 residues. The sequence was collected from a boy younger than 18 with focal cortical dysplasia and intractable seizures. J is TRBJ2-5 and V is TRBV19; D perhaps matches TRBD2 (5 bases). The sequencing used peripheral blood, collected at surgery. In DNA form, the CDR3 reads TGTGCCAGTAGTGCCCGGGGTGGCGTAGAGACCCAGTACTTC. This translates into CASSARGGVETQYF.